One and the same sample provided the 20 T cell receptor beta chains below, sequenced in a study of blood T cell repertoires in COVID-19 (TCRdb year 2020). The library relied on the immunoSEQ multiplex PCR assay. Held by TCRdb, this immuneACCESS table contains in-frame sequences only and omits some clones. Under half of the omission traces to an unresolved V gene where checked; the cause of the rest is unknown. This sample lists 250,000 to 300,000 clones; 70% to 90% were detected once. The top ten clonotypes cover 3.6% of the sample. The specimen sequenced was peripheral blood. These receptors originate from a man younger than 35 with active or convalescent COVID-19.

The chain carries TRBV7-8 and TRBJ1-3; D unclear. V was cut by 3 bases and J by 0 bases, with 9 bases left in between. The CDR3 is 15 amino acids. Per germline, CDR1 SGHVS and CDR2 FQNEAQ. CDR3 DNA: TGTGCCAGCAGCTTCCGAGGTCCCTCTGGAAACACCATATATTTT. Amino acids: CASSFRGPSGNTIYF.

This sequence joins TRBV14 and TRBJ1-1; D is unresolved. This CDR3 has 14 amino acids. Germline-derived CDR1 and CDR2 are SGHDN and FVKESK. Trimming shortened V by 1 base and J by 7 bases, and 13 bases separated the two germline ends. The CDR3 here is CASSQANSRHEAFF. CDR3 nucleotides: TGTGCCAGCAGCCAAGCGAACAGTCGCCATGAAGCTTTCTTT.

The CDR3 DNA reads TGTGCCAGCAGCGACCTGACTTTAAATGAGCAGTTCTTC. As protein: CASSDLTLNEQFF. V gene TRBV9 combines with J gene TRBJ2-1; D gene unclear. The V end lost 3 bases, the J end lost 7 bases, and 11 bases lay between the germline ends. The CDR3 extends over 13 amino acids. Germline V gene lookup returns CDR1 SGDLS and CDR2 YYNGEE.

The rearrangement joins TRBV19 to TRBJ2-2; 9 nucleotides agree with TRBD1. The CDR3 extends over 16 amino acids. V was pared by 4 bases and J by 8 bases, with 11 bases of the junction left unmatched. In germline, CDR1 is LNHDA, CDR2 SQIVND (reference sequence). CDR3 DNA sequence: TGTGCCAGTAGTAACCCCGGGACAGGGATTTTAGGGGAGCTGTTTTTT. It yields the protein CASSNPGTGILGELFF.

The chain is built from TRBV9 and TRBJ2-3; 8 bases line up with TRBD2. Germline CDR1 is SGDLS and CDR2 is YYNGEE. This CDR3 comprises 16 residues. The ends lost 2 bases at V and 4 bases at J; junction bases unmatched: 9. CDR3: CASSVSAGAGADTQYF. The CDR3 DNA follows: TGTGCCAGCAGCGTTTCAGCGGGAGCAGGAGCAGATACGCAGTATTTT.

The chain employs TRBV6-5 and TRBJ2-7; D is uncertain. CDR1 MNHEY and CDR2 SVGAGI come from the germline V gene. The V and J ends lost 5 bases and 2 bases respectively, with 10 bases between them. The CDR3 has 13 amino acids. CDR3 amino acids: CASSPRNPYEQYF. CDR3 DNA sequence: TGTGCCAGCAGTCCCAGGAATCCCTACGAGCAGTACTTC.

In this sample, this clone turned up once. CDR3 protein: CASSLAGQENYGYTF. CDR3 bases: TGCGCCAGCAGCTTGGCGGGACAGGAAAACTATGGCTACACCTTC. The chain employs TRBV5-1 and TRBJ1-2, with TRBD1 matching over 8 bases. Germline V gives CDR1 SGHRS, CDR2 YFSETQ. Trimming removed 0 bases from V and 2 bases from J; junction bases left unmatched: 3. The CDR3 is made up of 15 amino acids.

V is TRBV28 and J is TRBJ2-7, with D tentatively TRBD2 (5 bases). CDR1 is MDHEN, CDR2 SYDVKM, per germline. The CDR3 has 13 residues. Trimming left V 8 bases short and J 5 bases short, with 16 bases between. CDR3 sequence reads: CASLSPSGNEQYF. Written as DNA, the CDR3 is TGTGCCAGCCTCTCACCCTCCGGGAACGAGCAGTACTTC. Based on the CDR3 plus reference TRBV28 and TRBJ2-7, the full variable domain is DVKVTQSSRYLVKRTGEKVFLECVQDMDHENMFWYRQDPGLGLRLIYFSYDVKMKEKGDIPEGYSVSREKKERFSLILESASTNQTSMYLCASLSPSGNEQYFGPGTRLTVT.

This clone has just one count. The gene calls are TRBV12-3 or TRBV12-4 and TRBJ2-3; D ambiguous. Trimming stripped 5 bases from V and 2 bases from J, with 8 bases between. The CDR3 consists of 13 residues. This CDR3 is CASSPDSTDTQYF. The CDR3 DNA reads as TGTGCCAGCAGTCCAGACTCCACAGATACGCAGTATTTT.

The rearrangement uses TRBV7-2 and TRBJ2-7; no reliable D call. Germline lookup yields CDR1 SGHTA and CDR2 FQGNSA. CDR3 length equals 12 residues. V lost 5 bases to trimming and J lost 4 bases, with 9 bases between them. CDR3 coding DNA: TGTGCCAGCAGCAGATTCGGTTACGAGCAGTACTTC. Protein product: CASSRFGYEQYF.

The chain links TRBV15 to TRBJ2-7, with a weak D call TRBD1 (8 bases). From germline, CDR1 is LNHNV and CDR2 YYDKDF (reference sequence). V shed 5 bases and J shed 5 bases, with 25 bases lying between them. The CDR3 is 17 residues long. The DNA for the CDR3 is TGTGCCACCAGCGAAGCCAATGAAGCGGGACAGGCGGACGAGCAGTACTTC. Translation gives CATSEANEAGQADEQYF.

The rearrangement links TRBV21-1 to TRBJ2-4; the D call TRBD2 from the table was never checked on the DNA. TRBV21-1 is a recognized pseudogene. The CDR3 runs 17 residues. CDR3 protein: CAPRPGGPFQAKNIQYF. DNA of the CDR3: TGTGCCCCGCGGCCGGGAGGTCCCTTTCAAGCCAAAAACATTCAGTACTTC.

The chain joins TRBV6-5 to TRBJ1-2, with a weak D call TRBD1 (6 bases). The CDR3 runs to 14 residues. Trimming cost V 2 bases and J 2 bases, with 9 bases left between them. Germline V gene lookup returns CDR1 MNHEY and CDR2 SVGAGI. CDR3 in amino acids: CASSYRGANYGYTF. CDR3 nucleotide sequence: TGTGCCAGCAGTTACCGGGGGGCCAACTATGGCTACACCTTC.

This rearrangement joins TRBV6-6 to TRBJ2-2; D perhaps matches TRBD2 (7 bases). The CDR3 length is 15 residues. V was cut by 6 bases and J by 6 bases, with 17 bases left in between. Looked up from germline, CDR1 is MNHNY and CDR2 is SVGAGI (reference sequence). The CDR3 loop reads CASSSRAGAAGELFF. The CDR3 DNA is TGTGCCAGCAGCTCGCGGGCGGGGGCCGCCGGGGAGCTGTTTTTT.

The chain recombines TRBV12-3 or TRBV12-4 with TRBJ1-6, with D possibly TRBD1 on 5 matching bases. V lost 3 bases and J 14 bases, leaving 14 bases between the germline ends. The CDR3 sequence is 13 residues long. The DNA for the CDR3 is TGTGCCAGCAGTTTTCAAGGGGCGTCGACCCTCCACTTT. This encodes CASSFQGASTLHF.

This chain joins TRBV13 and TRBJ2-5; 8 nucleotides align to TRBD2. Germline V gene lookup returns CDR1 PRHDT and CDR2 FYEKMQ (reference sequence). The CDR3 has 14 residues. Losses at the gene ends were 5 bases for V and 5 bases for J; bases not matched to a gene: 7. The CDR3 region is CASSPGGNGETQYF. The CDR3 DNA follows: TGTGCCAGCAGCCCGGGGGGGAACGGGGAGACCCAGTACTTC.

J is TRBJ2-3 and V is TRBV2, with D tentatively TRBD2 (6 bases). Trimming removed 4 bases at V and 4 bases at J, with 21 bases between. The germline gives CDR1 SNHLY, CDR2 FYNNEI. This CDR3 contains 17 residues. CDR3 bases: TGTGCCAGCAGTGTTCGGGGGTTGGTAAATCTCGCAGATACGCAGTATTTT. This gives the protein CASSVRGLVNLADTQYF.

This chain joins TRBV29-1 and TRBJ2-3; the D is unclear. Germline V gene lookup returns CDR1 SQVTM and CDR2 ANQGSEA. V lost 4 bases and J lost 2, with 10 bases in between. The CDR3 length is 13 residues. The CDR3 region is CSVGDSNTDTQYF. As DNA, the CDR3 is TGCAGCGTTGGCGACTCGAACACAGATACGCAGTATTTT.

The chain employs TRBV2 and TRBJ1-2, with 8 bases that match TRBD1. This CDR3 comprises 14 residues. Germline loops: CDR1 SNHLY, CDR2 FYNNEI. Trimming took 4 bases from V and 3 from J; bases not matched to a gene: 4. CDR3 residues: CASSAPGGYYGYTF. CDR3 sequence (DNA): TGTGCCAGCAGTGCTCCAGGGGGCTACTATGGCTACACCTTC.

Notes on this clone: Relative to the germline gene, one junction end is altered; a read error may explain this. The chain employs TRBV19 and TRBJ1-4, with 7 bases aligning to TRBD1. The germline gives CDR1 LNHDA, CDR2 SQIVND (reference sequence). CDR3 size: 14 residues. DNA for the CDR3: TGTGCCAGTAGTATCGTGATAGGGCAGGGGGATCCCCTTTTC. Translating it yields CASSIVIGQGDPLF.